This TCR beta chain is from a study of T cell repertoires in ileal Crohn's disease. This CDR3 region has 16 residues. CDR1 MRHNA and CDR2 SNTAGT come from the germline V gene. The V segment lost 3 bases and the J segment 0 bases; nucleotides outside the gene matches: 0. Each sample's TCRB immunosequencing used roughly 500 nanograms of biopsy DNA. This table comes from immunoSEQ multiplex PCR, and its TCRdb copy is limited to in-frame clones, with some not included. The sample has around 8,000 clones, around 77% seen once. This clonotype was obtained from an adult with Crohn's disease. The chain links TRBV6-4 to TRBJ2-6; TRBD2 agrees at 9 bases. The specimen was ileal tissue. CDR3 sequence (DNA): TGTGCCAGCAGTGAGCGGGGGGGCTCTGGGGCCAACGTCCTGACTTTC. This encodes CASSERGGSGANVLTF.